This T cell receptor (beta chain) was profiled in a study of T-cell reconstitution after alpha-beta-depleted transplantation in children. Regarding the study as a whole: Counts and diversity of T cells one year after transplant came mostly from newly produced T cells. Several hundred expanded graft clones reportedly were the source of alpha-beta T cells about two months after transplant. Recipient T cells and thymic progenitors that survived gave rise to the high TCRbeta diversity observed at day 60 in some patients.

This clonotype occurred once. Its antigen remains unknown. Preparing the TCRbeta library involved the use of unique molecular identifiers. TCRdb re-called the PCR reads with MiXCR, one entry per CDR3 protein. The sample lists approximately 1,000,000 distinct CDR3 sequences; around 30% were seen once. Sequenced material: PBMCs, mostly from graft donor cells, taken 360 days after TCRalphabeta/CD19-depleted stem cell transplant. The receptor's source is a boy younger than two who had a stem cell transplant for SCID, so the T cells may come from the graft donor.

The CDR3 loop reads CASSPPGGRKTQYF. The CDR3 DNA follows: TGTGCCAGCAGTCCCCCGGGGGGGCGGAAGACCCAGTACTTC. This chain uses TRBV12-3 or TRBV12-4 with TRBJ2-5; 8 bases fit TRBD2. Trimming cost V 5 bases and J 6 bases; bases outside gene matches: 8. CDR3 length: 14 residues.